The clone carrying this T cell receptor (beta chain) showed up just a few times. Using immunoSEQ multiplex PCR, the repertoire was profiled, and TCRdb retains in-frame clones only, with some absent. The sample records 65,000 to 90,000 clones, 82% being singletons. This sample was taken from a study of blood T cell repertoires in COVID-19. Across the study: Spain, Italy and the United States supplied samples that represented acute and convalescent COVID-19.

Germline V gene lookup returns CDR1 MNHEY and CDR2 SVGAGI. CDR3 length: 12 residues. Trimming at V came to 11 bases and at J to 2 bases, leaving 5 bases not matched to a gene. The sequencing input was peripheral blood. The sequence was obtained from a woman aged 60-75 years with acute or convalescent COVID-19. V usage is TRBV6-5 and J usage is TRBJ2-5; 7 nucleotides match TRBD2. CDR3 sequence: CAGGLIQETQYF. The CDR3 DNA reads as TGTGCCGGGGGACTAATACAAGAGACCCAGTACTTC.